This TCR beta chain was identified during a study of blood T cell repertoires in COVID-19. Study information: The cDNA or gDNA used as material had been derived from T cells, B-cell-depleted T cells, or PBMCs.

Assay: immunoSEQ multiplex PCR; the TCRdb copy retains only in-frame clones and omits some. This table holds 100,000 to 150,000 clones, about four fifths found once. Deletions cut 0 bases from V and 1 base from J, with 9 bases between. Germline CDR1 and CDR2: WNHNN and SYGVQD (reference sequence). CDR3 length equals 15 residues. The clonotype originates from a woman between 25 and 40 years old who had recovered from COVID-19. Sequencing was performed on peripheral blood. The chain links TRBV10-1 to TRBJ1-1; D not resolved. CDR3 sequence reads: CASSESQRANTEAFF. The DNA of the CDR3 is TGCGCCAGCAGTGAGTCTCAACGAGCGAACACTGAAGCTTTCTTT.